Listed below are T cell receptor beta chains from one sample, sequenced in a study of blood T cell repertoires in COVID-19. Measured with immunoSEQ multiplex PCR; TCRdb has only the in-frame clones, and not every one. This table holds 120,000 to 150,000 clones, over 85% found once. The sequenced sample consisted of peripheral blood. Receptors originate from a human donor in a cohort sampled during active COVID-19. Both conserved end residues are part of each CDR3. The D gene is left open where the match is weak.

NA	TRBV6-6	CASSGGRDEKLFF
TRBD1	TRBV4-3	CASAAGTGPYEQYF
TRBD1	TRBV27	CASSPGWDRMYGYTF
NA	TRBV4-1	CASSQFRGIEQYF
TRBD1	TRBV11-1	CASSIWTGNTEAFF
NA	TRBV5-1	CASSLPPGGYNTEAFF
NA	TRBV4-1	CASRQEPFSGYTF
NA	TRBV5-1	CASSLFVLETTNEKLFF
NA	TRBV6-6	CASSWEVTHNSPLHF
NA	TRBV4-1	CASSQDGPGNWPPLHF
NA	TRBV4-1	CASSQGPPGAYEQYF
NA	TRBV9	CASSVEGSPRHEQFF
TRBD2	TRBV5-1	CASSLDAGGFYEQFF
NA	TRBV11-2	CASSSGETGELFF
NA	TRBV28	CASRGGTRADTQYF
TRBD1	TRBV7-9	CASRPPGGSGNTIYF
TRBD2	TRBV11-2	CASSSNSGGSSYNEQFF
TRBD1	TRBV7-8	CASSLGTGVGDTQYF
NA	TRBV27	CASSGLRGDTQYF
NA	TRBV3-1/TRBV3-2	CASSRDIRGKLFF
TRBD1	TRBV7-6	CASSFKSRDRVANEKLFF
TRBD1	TRBV29-1	CSVEPGQGIDTQYF
NA	TRBV10-2	CASRRTGNTEAFF
NA	TRBV9	CASSVGSLQGTQYF
NA	TRBV5-4	CASSFQTNYGYTF
TRBD2	TRBV19	CASSTPGLADQETQYF
NA	TRBV9	CASSPEGVSGNTIYF
NA	TRBV3-1/TRBV3-2	CASSHDNAGVFRSYEQYF
TRBD2	TRBV7-2	CASSLALGLAGGPDTQYF
TRBD2	TRBV10-3	CAITRTSGGGTDTQYF
TRBD2	TRBV9	CASGTGLAGGNSYNEQFF
NA	TRBV7-9	CASSRHRGAGQETQYF
NA	TRBV6-6	CASSYPQATGGELFF
NA	TRBV9	CASSVEGGGNIQYF
NA	TRBV3-1/TRBV3-2	CASSEGSTEAFF
TRBD1	TRBV11-3	CASSLNRGDTQYF
NA	TRBV2	CASRRDTNYGYTF
TRBD1	TRBV6-6	CASSVGQVSSYEQYF